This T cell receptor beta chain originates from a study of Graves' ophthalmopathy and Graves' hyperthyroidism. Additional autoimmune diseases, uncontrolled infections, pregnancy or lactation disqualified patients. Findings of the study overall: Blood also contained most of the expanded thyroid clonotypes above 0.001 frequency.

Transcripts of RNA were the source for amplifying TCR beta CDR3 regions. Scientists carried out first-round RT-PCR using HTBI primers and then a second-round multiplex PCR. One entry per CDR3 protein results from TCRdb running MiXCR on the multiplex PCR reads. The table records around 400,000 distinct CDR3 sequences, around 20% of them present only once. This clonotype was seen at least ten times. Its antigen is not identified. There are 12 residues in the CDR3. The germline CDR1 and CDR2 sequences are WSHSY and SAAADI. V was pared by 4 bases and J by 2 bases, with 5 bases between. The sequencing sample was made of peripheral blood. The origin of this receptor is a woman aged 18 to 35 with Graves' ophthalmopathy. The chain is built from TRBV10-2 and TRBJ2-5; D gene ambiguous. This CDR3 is CASSAVQETQYF. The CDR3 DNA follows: TGCGCCAGCAGTGCCGTTCAAGAGACCCAGTACTTC.